This is a list of T cell receptor beta chains from one sample in a study of blood T cell repertoires in COVID-19. Some clones are missing from TCRdb's copy, which holds only in-frame ones; the method was immunoSEQ multiplex PCR. The data show some 180,000 clones, around 90% seen once. Sequenced material: peripheral blood. These receptors were collected from a man aged 50 to 60 with acute or convalescent COVID-19. The CDR3 runs from the conserved cysteine through the conserved F or W. A D gene is named only where the DNA matches it firmly. The size of a clone is reported for some rows only, either as once, few or many, or as a class for expanded clones.

>TRBV4-1|TRBD1|-|TRBJ1-4
CASSHRTGGTNEKLFF
TGCGCCAGCAGCCATCGGACAGGGGGCACTAATGAAAAACTGTTTTTT
>TRBV28|-|-|TRBJ2-1
CASRVSPSSYNEQFF
TGTGCCAGCAGAGTCTCCCCGAGCTCCTACAATGAGCAGTTCTTC
>TRBV10-3|TRBD2|once|TRBJ2-1
CAISGLAGGRVNEQFF
TGTGCCATCAGTGGACTAGCGGGGGGCCGAGTGAATGAGCAGTTCTTC
>TRBV7-9|TRBD2|-|TRBJ2-1
CASSEPGLAGRPNQFF
TGTGCCAGCAGCGAACCGGGACTAGCGGGGCGGCCTAACCAGTTCTTC
>TRBV5-1|TRBD1|-|TRBJ2-5
CASSSGQGGQETQYF
TGCGCCAGCAGCTCCGGACAGGGGGGCCAAGAGACCCAGTACTTC
>TRBV6-5|TRBD2|-|TRBJ2-3
CASSSRTSGFTDTQYF
TGTGCCAGCAGTTCCCGGACTAGCGGTTTCACAGATACGCAGTATTTT
>TRBV7-9|TRBD1|-|TRBJ1-1
CASSLSPDRVGKAFF
TGTGCCAGCAGCTTAAGCCCGGACAGGGTAGGCAAAGCTTTCTTT
>TRBV4-2|-|-|TRBJ1-5
CASSQEEGLSNQPQHF
TGTGCCAGCAGCCAAGAGGAGGGGTTGAGCAATCAGCCCCAGCATTTT
>TRBV29-1|-|few|TRBJ1-2
CSVVGGRGFENTF
TGCAGCGTTGTGGGTGGACGGGGATTTGAAAATACCTTC
>TRBV2|TRBD2|-|TRBJ2-2
CASHAGANVGELFF
TGTGCCAGCCACGCGGGAGCTAACGTCGGGGAGCTGTTTTTT
>TRBV28|TRBD1|-|TRBJ1-5
CASREGQPLGYQPQHF
TGTGCCAGCAGGGAGGGACAGCCCCTTGGGTATCAGCCCCAGCATTTT
>TRBV5-6|-|-|TRBJ1-1
CASSLIGLEATEAFF
TGTGCCAGCAGCCTGATAGGTTTAGAGGCCACTGAAGCTTTCTTT
>TRBV7-9|TRBD1|-|TRBJ1-5
CASSLSGQGGQPQHF
TGTGCCAGCAGCTTATCGGGCCAGGGGGGTCAGCCCCAGCATTTT